This T cell receptor (beta chain) was sequenced for a study of beta chain features in type 1 diabetes (dated by TCRdb to about 2018). Turning to the overall study: No differences in mean age, gender distribution, total cell number or subset yield were found between patients and healthy donors. Across all samples, around 100 million sorted cells were examined, and cell number per subset correlated strongly with RNA yield. In the study, recently diagnosed type 1 diabetes patients and matched healthy donors were compared on the TCRB repertoires of their sorted circulating CD4+ T cell subsets. Naive and central memory subsets were obtained from all 30 or so donors, but regulatory and stem cell-like memory subsets were isolated from only 8 patients and roughly eight healthy donors.

The CDR3, cysteine through phenylalanine, is 12 amino acids long. Only the CDR3 DNA stays, 36 bases, in frame from base 1. Per the germline V gene, MDHEN is the CDR1 and SYDVKM is the CDR2. V gives up 7 bases and J gives up 2 bases, and the segment between their germline ends measures 8 bases. This clone was seen only a few times. Its antigen has not been determined. No base qualities exist here, and no much larger clone lies one base off it. The entire amount of isolated RNA was reverse transcribed using the High Capacity cDNA Reverse Transcription Kit, so the sequenced TCRB transcripts were expressed ones. Naive, central memory and regulatory T cell samples underwent deep immunoSEQ sequencing, averaging about 3.57 million total reads per sample. After sorted cells were lysed in RLT buffer, RNA was extracted with DNase-treated RNeasy Micro or Mini kits, with the choice depending on cell number. To prevent cross-contamination, every cell subset was processed on its own, while patient and healthy donor samples were processed together. The immunoSEQ multiplex PCR was used to amplify TCRB sequences from cDNA, generating 87-bp fragments that spanned the CDR3 region. Sequencing of the amplicons was done on the Illumina HiSeq platform. Per the source publication's procedure: PCR bias was corrected computationally using synthetic template baselines, and reads within Hamming distance 2 were collapsed, with unmergeable singletons discarded. By aligning reads against IMGT, V, D and J genes, CDR3 length, and insertions or deletions at six rearrangement sites were assigned. Within each subset, clonotype counts were normalized to sorted cell number, and only after that were true diversity and Gini coefficients computed with the tcR R package. The overlap coefficient, calculated on TCRB nucleotide sequences, was used to measure repertoire sharing. Out-of-frame TCRB sequences from naive cells were analyzed to stand in for the pre-selection repertoire. What TCRdb holds here is the immuneACCESS table cut down to in-frame rearrangements. Part of the clones is not present; checked against another copy, under half of the missing clones reflect an unresolved V gene, and the others are unexplained. That table supplies the V and J calls and clone size; D and trimming were determined from the DNA. The sample includes more than 300,000 clones, with roughly 15% observed a single time. Clones ranked in the top ten supply approximately 0.02% of the sample.

Each donor gave one peripheral blood draw, averaging around 120 mL, which was collected into heparinised tubes. Using a panel that included CD45RO, CCR7, CD25, CD127, CD95 and CD27, naive, central memory, regulatory and stem cell-like memory CD4+ T cells were sorted on a BD FACSAria II. Purity was above 98% for every sorted population. PBMCs were separated immediately by Lymphoprep density gradient centrifugation and were stained directly, without being cultured. To minimize batch effects, samples were stained and sorted in pairs, one healthy donor with one patient per experiment. What the work shows at the level of the full study, not this receptor alone: Naive, central memory and regulatory TCRB repertoires appeared to be more similar among patients than among healthy donors. At VDJ recombination sites, type 1 diabetes patients had fewer insertions and more deleted nucleotides, which implies abnormalities in thymic rearrangement. HLA sub-analyses involved small numbers of individuals, so any influence of HLA type on TCRB rearrangement remained unresolved. Because cDNA rather than genomic DNA was sequenced, highly expressing activated cells could have been over-represented, although no difference in activation and CD3 levels was found between groups. In all four CD4+ subsets, TCRB CDR3 length was moderately but significantly shorter in type 1 diabetes patients. Shorter templates might have been favored by PCR, but patient and control samples were amplified and corrected together, so both groups would have been affected equally by any skew.

This TCR was sampled from a woman between 18 and 29 years old in good health. The sequencing input was naive CD4+ T cells from blood. What the cell subset or site label conveys for this sample: true naive CD4+ T cells. The chain is encoded by TRBV28 joined to TRBJ1-2; the D segment could be TRBD1, given 6 matching bases. The DNA is as follows: TGTGCCAGCACAGGGGCGAACTATGGCTACACCTTC. Its amino acids are CASTGANYGYTF.